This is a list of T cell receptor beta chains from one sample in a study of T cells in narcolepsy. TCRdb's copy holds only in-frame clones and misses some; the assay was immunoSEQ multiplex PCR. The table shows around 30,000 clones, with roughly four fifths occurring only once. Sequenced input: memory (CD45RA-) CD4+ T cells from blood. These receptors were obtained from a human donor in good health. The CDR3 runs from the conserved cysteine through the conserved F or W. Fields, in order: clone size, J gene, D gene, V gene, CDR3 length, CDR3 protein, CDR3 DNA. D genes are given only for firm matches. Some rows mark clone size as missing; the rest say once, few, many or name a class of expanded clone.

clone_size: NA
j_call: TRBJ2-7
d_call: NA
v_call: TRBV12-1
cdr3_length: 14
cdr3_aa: CASSMKLQGSEQYF
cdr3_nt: TGTGCCAGCAGCATGAAACTACAGGGCTCCGAGCAGTACTTC

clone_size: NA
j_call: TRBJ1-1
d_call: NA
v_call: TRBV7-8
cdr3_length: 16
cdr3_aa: CASSLALVTGSTEAFF
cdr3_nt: TGTGCCAGCAGCTTAGCGCTTGTGACAGGAAGTACTGAAGCTTTCTTT

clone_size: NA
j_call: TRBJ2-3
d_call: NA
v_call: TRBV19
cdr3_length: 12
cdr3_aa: CASNGDTDTQYF
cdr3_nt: TGTGCCAGTAATGGGGATACAGATACGCAGTATTTT

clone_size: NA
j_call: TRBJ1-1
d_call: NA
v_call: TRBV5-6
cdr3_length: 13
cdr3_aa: CASSRRVNTEAFF
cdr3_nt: TGTGCCAGCAGCCGGAGGGTGAACACTGAAGCTTTCTTT

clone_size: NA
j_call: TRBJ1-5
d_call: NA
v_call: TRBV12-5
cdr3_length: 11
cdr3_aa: CASGLVQPQHF
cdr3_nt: TGTGCTAGTGGCCTTGTCCAGCCCCAGCATTTT

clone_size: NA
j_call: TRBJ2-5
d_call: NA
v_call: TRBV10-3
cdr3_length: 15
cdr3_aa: CAISESPAGGETQYF
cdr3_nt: TGTGCCATCAGTGAGTCCCCCGCCGGAGGAGAGACCCAGTACTTC

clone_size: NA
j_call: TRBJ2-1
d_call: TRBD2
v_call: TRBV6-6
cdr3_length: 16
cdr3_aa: CASSVPWRGGGNEQFF
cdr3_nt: TGTGCCAGCAGTGTCCCCTGGCGGGGGGGCGGTAATGAGCAGTTCTTC

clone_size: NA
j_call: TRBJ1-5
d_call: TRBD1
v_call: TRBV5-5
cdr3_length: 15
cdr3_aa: CASSLVTGEDQPQHF
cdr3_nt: TGTGCCAGCAGCTTGGTAACAGGGGAAGATCAGCCCCAGCATTTT

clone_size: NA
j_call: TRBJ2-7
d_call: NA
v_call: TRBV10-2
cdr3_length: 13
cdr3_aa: CASKAGGTYEQYF
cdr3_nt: TGCGCCAGCAAGGCAGGGGGGACCTACGAGCAGTACTTC

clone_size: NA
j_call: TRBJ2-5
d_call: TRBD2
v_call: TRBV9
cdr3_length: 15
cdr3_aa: CASSVAGGLLETQYF
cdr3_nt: TGTGCCAGCAGCGTAGCGGGGGGGCTCTTAGAGACCCAGTACTTC

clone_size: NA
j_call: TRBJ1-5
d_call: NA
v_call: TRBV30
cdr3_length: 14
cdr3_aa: CAWNGRDSNQPQHF
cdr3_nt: TGTGCCTGGAATGGGAGAGATAGCAATCAGCCCCAGCATTTT

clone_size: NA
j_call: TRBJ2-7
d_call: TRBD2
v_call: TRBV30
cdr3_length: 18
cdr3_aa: CAWSLQRDGAGISYEQYF
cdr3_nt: TGTGCCTGGAGTCTCCAGCGGGATGGAGCGGGGATATCCTACGAGCAGTACTTC

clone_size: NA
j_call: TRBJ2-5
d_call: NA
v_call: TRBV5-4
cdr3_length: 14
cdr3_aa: CASSFAGSQETQYF
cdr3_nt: TGTGCCAGCAGCTTCGCCGGCTCCCAAGAGACCCAGTACTTC

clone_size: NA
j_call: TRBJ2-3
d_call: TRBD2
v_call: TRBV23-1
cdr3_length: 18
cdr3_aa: CASSQPLSGRIPQHTQYF
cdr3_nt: TGCGCCAGCAGTCAACCTCTGAGCGGGAGGATACCACAACATACGCAGTATTTT

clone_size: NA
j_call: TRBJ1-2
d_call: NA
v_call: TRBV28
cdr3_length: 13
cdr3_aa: CATTGLAVYGYTF
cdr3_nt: TGTGCCACAACAGGGTTGGCGGTCTATGGCTACACCTTC

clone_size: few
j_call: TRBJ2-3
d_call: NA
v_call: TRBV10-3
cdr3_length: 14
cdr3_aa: CAIKSDPSTDTQYF
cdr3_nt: TGTGCCATCAAAAGCGACCCAAGCACAGATACGCAGTATTTT

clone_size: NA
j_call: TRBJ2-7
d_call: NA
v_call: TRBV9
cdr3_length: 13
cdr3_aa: CASSVAVGHEQYF
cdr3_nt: TGTGCCAGCAGCGTAGCTGTAGGGCACGAGCAGTACTTC

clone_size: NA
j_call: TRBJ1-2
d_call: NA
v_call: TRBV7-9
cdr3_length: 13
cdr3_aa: CASSHGQIYGYTF
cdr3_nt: TGTGCCAGCAGCCACGGACAGATCTATGGCTACACCTTC

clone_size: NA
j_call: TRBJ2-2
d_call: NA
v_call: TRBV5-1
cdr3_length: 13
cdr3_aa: CAVRWGLDGELFF
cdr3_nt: TGCGCCGTGCGCTGGGGGCTTGACGGGGAGCTGTTTTTT

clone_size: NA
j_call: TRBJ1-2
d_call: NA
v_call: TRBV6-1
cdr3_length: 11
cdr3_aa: CASSGDPRYTF
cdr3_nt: TGTGCCAGCAGTGGGGACCCCCGCTACACCTTC

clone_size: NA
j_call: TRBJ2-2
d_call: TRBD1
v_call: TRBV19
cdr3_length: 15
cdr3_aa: CASSVGTVNTGELFF
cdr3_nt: TGTGCCAGTAGTGTCGGGACAGTGAACACCGGGGAGCTGTTTTTT

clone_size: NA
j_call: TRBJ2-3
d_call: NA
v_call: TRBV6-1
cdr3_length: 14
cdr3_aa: CASSASHGTDTQYF
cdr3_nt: TGTGCCAGCAGTGCTAGCCACGGCACAGATACGCAGTATTTT

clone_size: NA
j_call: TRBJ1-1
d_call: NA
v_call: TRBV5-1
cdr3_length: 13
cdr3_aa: CASSLTLGGLAFF
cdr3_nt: TGCGCCAGCAGCCTTACCCTGGGGGGACTAGCTTTCTTT

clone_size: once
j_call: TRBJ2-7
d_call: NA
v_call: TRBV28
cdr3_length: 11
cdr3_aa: CASSLTYEQYF
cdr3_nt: TGTGCCAGCAGTTTGACCTACGAGCAGTACTTC

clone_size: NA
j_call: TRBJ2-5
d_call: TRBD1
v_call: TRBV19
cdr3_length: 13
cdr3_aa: CASSPGQDRAQYF
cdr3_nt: TGTGCCAGTAGTCCCGGACAGGACCGCGCCCAGTACTTC

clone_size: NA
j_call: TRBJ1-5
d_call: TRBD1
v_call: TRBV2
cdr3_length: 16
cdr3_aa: CASRSPGQGTWQPQHF
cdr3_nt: TGTGCCAGCAGAAGTCCGGGACAGGGGACTTGGCAGCCCCAGCATTTT

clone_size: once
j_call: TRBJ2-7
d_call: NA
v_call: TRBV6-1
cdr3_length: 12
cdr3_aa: CASSDPSREQYF
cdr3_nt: TGTGCCAGCAGTGACCCTTCTAGGGAGCAGTACTTC